This T cell receptor (beta chain) was sequenced for a study of T cell responses to AZD1222 COVID-19 vaccine. Broader study findings: Breadth and depth of Spike-specific TCRs rose after two AZD1222 doses. Baseline serostatus was positive in only a handful of AZD1222 recipients. The donor group comprised mostly white British people and more females; the analysis possibly underestimated clonal diversity. Regions 160-218 and 743-854 dominated among vaccine-associated CD4 TCRs spanning spike.

CDR3 length: 13 residues. V lost 3 bases to trimming and J lost 4 bases, with 9 bases between them. The germline V gene has CDR1 MNHEY and CDR2 SVGAGI. Measured with immunoSEQ multiplex PCR; TCRdb has only the in-frame clones, and not every one. The data hold roughly 80,000 clones, with 88% observed a single time. With respect to this clone: Its antigen is as yet unknown.

V usage is TRBV6-5 and J usage is TRBJ1-2, with D hard to call. This receptor was obtained from an adult in good health. Source: peripheral blood, taken on day 0 of MenACWY control vaccination. CDR3 coding DNA: TGTGCCAGCAGTTATGAGGGCGGCTATGGCTACACCTTC. Translated: CASSYEGGYGYTF.